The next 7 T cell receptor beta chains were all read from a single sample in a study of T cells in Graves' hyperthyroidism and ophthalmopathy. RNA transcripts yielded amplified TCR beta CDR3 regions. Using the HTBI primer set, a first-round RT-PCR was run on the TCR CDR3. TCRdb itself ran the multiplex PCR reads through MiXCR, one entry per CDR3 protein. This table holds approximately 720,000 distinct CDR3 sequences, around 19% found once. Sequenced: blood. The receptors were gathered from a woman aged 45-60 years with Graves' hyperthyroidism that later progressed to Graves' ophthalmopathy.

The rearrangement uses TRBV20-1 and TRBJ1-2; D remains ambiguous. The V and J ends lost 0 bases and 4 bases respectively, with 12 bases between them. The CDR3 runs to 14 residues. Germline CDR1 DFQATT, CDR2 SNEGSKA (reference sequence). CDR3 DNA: TGCAGTGCTAGAGATGACGGACCGCGCTATGGCTACACCTTC. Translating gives CSARDDGPRYGYTF.

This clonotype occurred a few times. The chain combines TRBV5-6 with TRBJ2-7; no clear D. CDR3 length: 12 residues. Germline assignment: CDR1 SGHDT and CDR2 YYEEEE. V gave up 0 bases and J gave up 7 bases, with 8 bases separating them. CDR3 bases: TGTGCCAGCAGCTTGGAAGTCCAGGAGCAGTACTTC. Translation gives CASSLEVQEQYF.

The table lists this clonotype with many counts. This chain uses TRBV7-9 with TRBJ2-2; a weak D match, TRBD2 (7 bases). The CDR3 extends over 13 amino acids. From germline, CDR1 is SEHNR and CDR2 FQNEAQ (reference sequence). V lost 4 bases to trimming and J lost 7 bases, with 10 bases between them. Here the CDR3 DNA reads TGTGCCAGCAGCTGGGGGGGCCACGGGGAGCTGTTTTTT. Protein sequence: CASSWGGHGELFF.

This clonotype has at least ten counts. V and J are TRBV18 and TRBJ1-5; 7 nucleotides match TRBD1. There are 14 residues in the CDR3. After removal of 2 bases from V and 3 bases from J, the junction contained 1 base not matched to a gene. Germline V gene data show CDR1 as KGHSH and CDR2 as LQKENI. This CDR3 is CASSPGQVNQPQHF. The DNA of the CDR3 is TGTGCCAGCTCACCAGGACAGGTCAATCAGCCCCAGCATTTT.

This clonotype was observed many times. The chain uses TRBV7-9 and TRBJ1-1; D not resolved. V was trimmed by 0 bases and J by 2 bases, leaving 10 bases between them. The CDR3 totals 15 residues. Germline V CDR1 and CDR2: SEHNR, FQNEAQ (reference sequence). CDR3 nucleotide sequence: TGTGCCAGCAGCTTAGCGCTCGGTAGAAACACTGAAGCTTTCTTT. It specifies CASSLALGRNTEAFF. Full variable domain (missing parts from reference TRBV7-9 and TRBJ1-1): DTGVSQNPRHKITKRGQNVTFRCDPISEHNRLYWYRQTLGQGPEFLTYFQNEAQLEKSRLLSDRFSAERPKGSFSTLEIQRTEQGDSAMYLCASSLALGRNTEAFFGQGTRLTVV.

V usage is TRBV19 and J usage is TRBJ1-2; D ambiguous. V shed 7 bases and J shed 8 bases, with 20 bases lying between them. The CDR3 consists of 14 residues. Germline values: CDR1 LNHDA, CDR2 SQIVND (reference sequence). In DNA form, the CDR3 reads TGTGCCAGTACCTATGCAGGAAGCTCTTCCGGCTACACCTTC. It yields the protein CASTYAGSSSGYTF.

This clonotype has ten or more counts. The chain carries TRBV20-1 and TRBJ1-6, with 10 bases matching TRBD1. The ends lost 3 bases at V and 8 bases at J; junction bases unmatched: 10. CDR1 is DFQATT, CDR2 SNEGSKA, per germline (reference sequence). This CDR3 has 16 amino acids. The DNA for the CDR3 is TGCAGTGCTAGTGACCGGGACAGGGGCGAGTATTCACCCCTCCACTTT. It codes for CSASDRDRGEYSPLHF.